This T cell receptor (beta chain) appears in the sequencing data of a study of T cell responses to AZD1222 COVID-19 vaccine. Sequencing was performed with immunoSEQ multiplex PCR; in TCRdb, only in-frame clones are kept and a portion is missing. The sample has approximately 140,000 clones; roughly nine tenths are singletons. Note on this clone: No antigen is known for it.

Trimming shortened V by 1 base and J by 3 bases, and 10 bases separated the two germline ends. CDR3 length: 15 residues. Germline V gives CDR1 MNHEY, CDR2 SMNVEV (reference sequence). Study outcomes and limitations: Of spike-specific TCRs, nearly half reportedly target regions left unmutated in variants.

Here the sequenced sample was peripheral blood, taken on day 0 of AZD1222 vaccination. The receptor comes from an adult in good health. The chain has TRBV27 and TRBJ2-4, with D possibly TRBD2 on 5 matching bases. CDR3 residues: CASSLWGEGKNIQYF. The CDR3 nucleotides read TGTGCCAGCAGTTTATGGGGAGAGGGCAAAAACATTCAGTACTTC.